What follows are 7 T cell receptor beta chains derived from one specimen sequenced in a study of a mutant IDH1 vaccine in newly diagnosed glioma. The time point denotes: week 5, during vaccination. Every vaccination contained 300 ug of the mutant IDH1 20-mer peptide and was paired with topical imiquimod. TCRdb keeps only in-frame clones here, not all; method: immunoSEQ multiplex PCR. The sample has 30,000 to 35,000 clones, about three fifths seen once. These receptors have no known antigen. This sample comprised PBMCs, obtained from a glioma patient whose treatment included an IDH1 peptide vaccine. The receptors come from a woman between 18 and 30 years old with glioma.

The chain combines TRBV2 with TRBJ1-5; D remains ambiguous. The V end lost 4 bases, the J end lost 1 base, and 5 bases lay between the germline ends. The CDR3 length is 13 residues. Germline V CDR1 and CDR2: SNHLY, FYNNEI. The DNA of the CDR3 is TGTGCCAGCAGTGGGGAGAGCAATCAGCCCCAGCATTTT. Protein product: CASSGESNQPQHF.

This chain links TRBV5-8 with TRBJ2-7, with D perhaps TRBD2 (7 bases). V dropped 3 bases and J dropped 3 bases, with 16 bases sitting between them. The CDR3 is 15 amino acids. CDR1 is SGHTS, CDR2 YDEGEE, per germline. DNA of the CDR3: TGTGCCAGCAGCTCGAGGGGGGAGGGGGACTACGAGCAGTACTTC. Amino acid sequence: CASSSRGEGDYEQYF.

The chain has TRBV15 and TRBJ2-7; TRBD2 matches at 10 bases. The CDR3 is 16 residues long. V dropped 3 bases and J dropped 1; count of bases not matched to a gene: 6. Germline assignment: CDR1 LNHNV and CDR2 YYDKDF (reference sequence). The CDR3 sequence is CATSRGPSGSSYEQYF. CDR3 DNA sequence: TGTGCCACCAGCAGGGGACCTAGCGGGAGTTCCTACGAGCAGTACTTC.

This sequence joins TRBV27 and TRBJ1-2, with D possibly TRBD1 on 6 matching bases. The ends were cut back, 6 bases at V and 6 bases at J, with 11 bases in the middle. This CDR3 has 12 amino acids. The V gene's germline CDR1 is MNHEY and CDR2 SMNVEV (reference sequence). The CDR3 nucleotides read TGTGCCAGCAGCCAAACAGGGCATGGCTACACCTTC. As protein: CASSQTGHGYTF.

The V gene is TRBV5-1, the J gene TRBJ1-2; weak D call: TRBD1 (6 bases). CDR1 is SGHRS, CDR2 YFSETQ, per germline. The ends were cut back, 2 bases at V and 4 bases at J, with 12 bases in the middle. The CDR3 is 14 amino acids. In nucleotides, the CDR3 is TGCGCCAGCAGCTTCGAGGGGGTGGGCTATGGCTACACCTTC. Translation: CASSFEGVGYGYTF.

The chain couples TRBV5-1 to TRBJ2-3; D not certain. The CDR3 spans 15 residues. Trimming removed 1 base at V and 0 bases at J, with 9 bases between. Germline CDR1 and CDR2: SGHRS and YFSETQ. As DNA, the CDR3 is TGCGCCAGCAGCTTGCTGGATCTTAGCACAGATACGCAGTATTTT. Amino acids: CASSLLDLSTDTQYF.

This chain uses TRBV25-1 with TRBJ1-1; D perhaps matches TRBD1 (5 bases). The length of the CDR3 is 14 residues. V was clipped by 6 bases and J by 10 bases, with 21 bases between them. Germline assignment: CDR1 MGHDK and CDR2 SYGVNS. In DNA, the CDR3 is TGTGCCAGCAGCGCCTCTGGGGGTTTTGGCGGAGCTTTCTTT. Its translation: CASSASGGFGGAFF.